The 11 T cell receptor beta chains listed next were all sequenced from one sample in a study of vaccination effects on CD4 cells after COVID-19. Under the ViraFEST assay, PBMC were stimulated with viral peptide pools so that antigen-specific CD4+ T cells expanded. Sequencing was performed afterwards. When about ten days of culture had elapsed, CD4+ T cells were isolated. Nucleocapsid antibody tests were negative, and the vaccine recipients had no prior SARS-CoV-2 infection. These receptors' antigens are unknown. The data were produced by immunoSEQ multiplex PCR, yet TCRdb's version contains in-frame clones alone and is incomplete. The top ten hold under 15% of the sample, which has about 24,000 clones, about 71% seen once. The starting material was CD4+ T cells from PBMCs cultured with HCoV-OC43 spike peptides, obtained before COVID-19 vaccination. Subset noted: HCoV-OC43 spike overlapping peptide pool stimulation. These receptors were collected from a human donor who received a COVID-19 vaccine.

This clone came up a few times. The chain recombines TRBV4-1 with TRBJ1-6; D possibly corresponds to TRBD1 (6 bases). V dropped 3 bases and J dropped 0 bases, with 15 bases sitting between them. The CDR3 loop spans 18 amino acids. The germline gives CDR1 MGHRA, CDR2 YSYEKL. Here the CDR3 reads CASSHGDRRSSYNSPLHF. The CDR3 DNA reads TGCGCCAGCAGCCATGGCGACAGGCGTAGCTCCTATAATTCACCCCTCCACTTT.

The chain links TRBV10-3 to TRBJ2-1, with D perhaps TRBD2 (6 bases). V was trimmed by 9 bases and J by 9 bases, leaving 27 bases between them. CDR1 ENHRY and CDR2 SYGVKD come from the germline V gene. The CDR3 has 16 amino acids. The CDR3 DNA reads as TGTGCCATACGAGAGGGTGGGGGGAGTGCAGCGGGTGAGCAGTTCTTC. Protein product: CAIREGGGSAAGEQFF.

The V call is TRBV7-9, the J call TRBJ1-3, with 7 bases fitting TRBD1. The length of the CDR3 is 18 residues. V shed 0 bases and J 4 bases; nucleotides not matched to a gene: 12. Germline V gives CDR1 SEHNR, CDR2 FQNEAQ (reference sequence). The CDR3 nucleotides read TGTGCCAGCAGCTTAGCGAAACTGGGACAGAGTTCGGGAAACACCATATATTTT. Amino acid sequence: CASSLAKLGQSSGNTIYF.

J is TRBJ2-7 and V is TRBV3-1 (or the pseudogene TRBV3-2); unclear D gene. Germline assignment: CDR1 LGHDT and CDR2 YNNKEL (reference sequence). The CDR3 contains 11 residues. The germline V and J ends were trimmed by 3 bases and 7 bases, with 7 bases remaining between them. The CDR3 sequence: CASSHEREQYF. The CDR3, as DNA: TGTGCCAGCAGCCATGAAAGGGAGCAGTACTTC.

This chain's CDR3 is CASSSDRTYNEQFF. CDR3 sequence (DNA): TGTGCCAGTAGTAGCGATAGGACCTACAATGAGCAGTTCTTC. The chain links TRBV19 to TRBJ2-1; D gene uncertain. Germline CDR1 and CDR2: LNHDA and SQIVND (reference sequence). The ends were cut back, 4 bases at V and 2 bases at J, with 9 bases in the middle. The CDR3 runs to 14 residues. The whole variable domain, remainder taken from reference TRBV19 and TRBJ2-1, is DGGITQSPKYLFRKEGQNVTLSCEQNLNHDAMYWYRQDPGQGLRLIYYSQIVNDFQKGDIAEGYSVSREKKESFPLTVTSAQKNPTAFYLCASSSDRTYNEQFFGPGTRLTVL.

The chain has TRBV4-1 and TRBJ2-7; D perhaps matches TRBD2 (5 bases). In germline, CDR1 is MGHRA, CDR2 YSYEKL. The CDR3 consists of 14 residues. V lost 3 bases to trimming and J lost 7 bases, with 16 bases between them. The CDR3 DNA reads as TGCGCCAGCAGCCACAACACGGGGTCTGGAGAGCAGTACTTC. Protein sequence: CASSHNTGSGEQYF.

This clone came up a few times. V usage is TRBV7-7 and J usage is TRBJ2-5; perhaps TRBD1 as D (6 bases). Per the germline V gene, CDR1 is SSHAT and CDR2 is FNYEAQ (reference sequence). Trimming stripped 4 bases from V and 5 bases from J, with 26 bases between. The CDR3 covers 18 residues. CDR3 in amino acids: CASSSGRLVRGTLETQYF. CDR3 DNA sequence: TGTGCCAGCAGCTCAGGTCGGCTGGTGAGGGGGACATTGGAGACCCAGTACTTC. The whole variable domain, filled in from reference TRBV7-7 and TRBJ2-5, reads GAGVSQSPRYKVTKRGQDVTLRCDPISSHATLYWYQQALGQGPEFLTYFNYEAQPDKSGLPSDRFSAERPEGSISTLTIQRTEQRDSAMYRCASSSGRLVRGTLETQYFGPGTRLLVL.

This clone was found a few times. This chain links TRBV2 with TRBJ1-5, with a weak D call TRBD1 (5 bases). The V gene's germline CDR1 is SNHLY and CDR2 FYNNEI. Between the trimmed V and J ends, which lost 6 bases and 4 bases, there was a span of 10 bases. The CDR3 consists of 13 residues. CDR3 coding DNA: TGTGCCAGCAGCTCCACAGGAAATCAGCCCCAGCATTTT. Translated, it gives CASSSTGNQPQHF.

The chain has TRBV11-2 and TRBJ2-1; no definite D call. There are 15 residues in the CDR3. CDR1 is SGHAT and CDR2 is FQNNGV in the germline V gene. Trimming took off 5 bases at V and 3 bases at J, with 14 bases between the two ends. The CDR3 spells CASSPTDQLYNEQFF. The CDR3 coding sequence is TGTGCCAGCAGCCCCACGGACCAGCTCTACAATGAGCAGTTCTTC.

This chain links TRBV5-1 with TRBJ1-3; D gene uncertain. This CDR3 is built from 16 residues. Trimming pared 1 base from V and 0 bases from J, leaving 11 bases between. Germline V gives CDR1 SGHRS, CDR2 YFSETQ. CDR3 DNA: TGCGCCAGCAGCTTGACAAGTGACAACTCTGGAAACACCATATATTTT. As protein: CASSLTSDNSGNTIYF. The full variable domain, completed using reference TRBV5-1 and TRBJ1-3, is KAGVTQTPRYLIKTRGQQVTLSCSPISGHRSVSWYQQTPGQGLQFLFEYFSETQRNKGNFPGRFSGRQFSNSRSEMNVSTLELGDSALYLCASSLTSDNSGNTIYFGEGSWLTVV.

This clone was seen more than once but under ten times. The rearrangement links TRBV6-2 or TRBV6-3 to TRBJ1-5; D not resolved. Germline loops: CDR1 MNHEY, CDR2 SVGEGT. This CDR3 has 14 amino acids. The ends were cut back, 5 bases at V and 6 bases at J, with 14 bases in the middle. The CDR3 DNA reads as TGTGCCAGCAGTGCCCTGGGGAGGACTCAGCCCCAGCATTTT. The encoded protein is CASSALGRTQPQHF.